Described below is a single T cell receptor beta chain sequence and its context. Its antigen is not known. This specimen belongs to a study of T cells after posttransplantation cyclophosphamide. Study-level results: Donor CD8+ memory clones often dominated recipient blood repertoires at later times. Recipient CMV seropositivity and CMV reactivation strongly tracked TRB clonality. Blood and skin or GI T cell repertoires showed limited TRB overlap.

A marrow graft followed busulfan-fludarabine conditioning, with cyclophosphamide on days +3 and +4. The CDR3 spans 14 residues. The germline V gene has CDR1 SGDLS and CDR2 YYNGEE. The ends were cut back, 0 bases at V and 1 base at J, with 5 bases in the middle. Measured with immunoSEQ multiplex PCR; TCRdb has only the in-frame clones, and not every one. The data contain several thousand clones, just under 85% of them singletons. J is TRBJ1-5 and V is TRBV9; TRBD1 is a possible D gene (5 bases). The receptor comes from a female patient in her forties or fifties who received an allogeneic stem cell transplant from a related donor, was CMV-positive, and had no GVHD. Some of the T cells might come from the graft donor. The specimen was CD8+ T cells sorted from PBMCs, collected 1404 days after allogeneic stem cell transplant with posttransplant cyclophosphamide. The CDR3 here is CASSVGTSNQPQHF. CDR3 DNA sequence: TGTGCCAGCAGCGTAGGGACAAGCAATCAGCCCCAGCATTTT.